This note documents a single TCR beta chain sequence. Its antigen is unknown. TCRdb's copy holds only in-frame clones and misses some; the assay was immunoSEQ multiplex PCR. The table lists about 44,000 clones, around 95% of them singletons, with 0.37% in the top ten. Germline V CDR1 and CDR2: MNHNS, SASEGT. V shed 5 bases and J 4 bases; nucleotides not matched to a gene: 4. The CDR3 extends over 15 amino acids. This entry is derived from a study of Tregs in tolerant kidney transplant recipients. Input material: Tregs from blood cultured with allogeneic cells. This TCR derives from a human donor in good health. The chain recombines TRBV6-1 with TRBJ2-5; TRBD2 matches 13 bases. As DNA, the CDR3 is TGTGCCAGCAGTTCCTGGACTAGCGGGGGAGAGACCCAGTACTTC. Protein product: CASSSWTSGGETQYF.